Listed below are T cell receptor beta chains from one sample, sequenced in a study of OX40 agonist ivuxolimab in advanced cancers. Clones were read by immunoSEQ multiplex PCR, and TCRdb kept only the in-frame ones, dropping some. The data hold approximately 60,000 clones, with 84% observed a single time. The source was CD4+ or CD8+ T cells sorted from blood, collected in a trial of the OX40 agonist ivuxolimab. The receptors stem from an adult with an advanced solid tumor such as melanoma, head and neck, liver or kidney cancer. The CDR3 runs from the conserved cysteine through the conserved F or W. D genes are given only for firm matches. A row's size may be missing; if present it is once, few, many or a size class.

>TRBV5-6|TRBJ2-1|NA|NA|13
CASSLSFTDEQFF
TGTGCCAGCAGCTTATCTTTTACCGATGAGCAGTTCTTC
>TRBV6-5|TRBJ2-3|TRBD1|NA|15
CASSLDRDRTDTQYF
TGTGCCAGCAGTTTGGACAGGGACCGCACAGATACGCAGTATTTT
>TRBV5-4|TRBJ1-1|TRBD1|NA|15
CASSLAGQANTEAFF
TGTGCCAGCAGCTTGGCTGGACAGGCGAACACTGAAGCTTTCTTT
>TRBV6-1|TRBJ2-7|NA|NA|15
CASSYGALLPYEQYF
TGTGCCAGTTCTTACGGGGCCCTTCTTCCCTACGAGCAGTACTTC
>TRBV6-1|TRBJ1-6|NA|NA|15
CASRSSRGENSPLHF
TGTGCCAGCAGGAGTTCCAGGGGTGAGAATTCACCCCTCCACTTT
>TRBV19|TRBJ1-2|NA|NA|14
CASSSPETNYGYTF
TGTGCCAGTAGTTCTCCAGAGACTAACTATGGCTACACCTTC
>TRBV15|TRBJ1-2|TRBD1|NA|13
CATSTSDRAGYTF
TGTGCCACCAGCACGTCCGACAGGGCTGGCTACACCTTC
>TRBV28|TRBJ1-5|TRBD1|NA|13
CASRGGGLRPQHF
TGTGCCAGCAGAGGAGGGGGCTTAAGGCCCCAGCATTTT
>TRBV10-2|TRBJ1-4|NA|once|15
CASSESMGGPEKLFF
TGCGCCAGCAGTGAGTCGATGGGGGGTCCTGAAAAACTGTTTTTT
>TRBV7-2|TRBJ1-1|NA|NA|14
CASSPEAVNTEAFF
TGTGCCAGCAGCCCCGAAGCGGTGAACACTGAAGCTTTCTTT
>TRBV4-2|TRBJ1-5|NA|NA|16
CASSQGADYSNQPQHF
TGTGCCAGCAGCCAGGGGGCGGACTATAGCAATCAGCCCCAGCATTTT
>TRBV21-1|TRBJ1-4|NA|once|15
CASSKGGGFYEKLFF
TGTGCCAGCAGCAAAGGTGGAGGCTTTTATGAAAAACTGTTTTTT
>TRBV10-3|TRBJ2-2|NA|NA|14
CAIKRRDDTGELFF
TGTGCCATCAAGCGGCGGGATGACACCGGGGAGCTGTTTTTT
>TRBV19|TRBJ1-1|NA|NA|13
CASRYREVTEAFF
TGTGCCAGTAGATACAGGGAGGTCACTGAAGCTTTCTTT
>TRBV2|TRBJ2-3|NA|NA|12
CASSTGRLTQYF
TGTGCCAGCAGTACCGGGAGACTTACGCAGTATTTT
>TRBV6-5|TRBJ2-3|TRBD1|NA|14
CASSWDRGADTQYF
TGTGCCAGCAGCTGGGACAGGGGCGCAGATACGCAGTATTTT
>TRBV11-2|TRBJ2-1|TRBD2|NA|17
CASSLDRSLAGAGEQFF
TGTGCCAGCAGCTTAGATCGTAGCCTAGCGGGAGCCGGTGAGCAGTTCTTC
>TRBV19|TRBJ2-2|TRBD2|NA|19
CASSSSAPGLRGIVGELFF
TGTGCCAGTAGTTCCTCCGCCCCCGGGTTGCGGGGGATTGTCGGGGAGCTGTTTTTT
>TRBV10-2|TRBJ1-1|NA|NA|12
CASSEWTSEAFF
TGCGCCAGCAGTGAGTGGACCTCTGAAGCTTTCTTT
>TRBV6-1|TRBJ1-6|TRBD1|NA|14
CASSDNRGQSPLHF
TGTGCCAGCAGTGACAACAGGGGGCAGTCACCCCTCCACTTT
>TRBV2|TRBJ2-7|NA|NA|13
CASIGGLSYEQYF
TGTGCCAGCATTGGTGGCCTCAGCTACGAGCAGTACTTC
>TRBV5-1|TRBJ1-2|NA|NA|13
CASSRGDGYGYTF
TGCGCCAGCAGTCGGGGGGATGGCTATGGCTACACCTTC
>TRBV7-6|TRBJ2-3|NA|NA|16
CASSPRGGGPTDTQYF
TGTGCCAGCAGCCCGAGGGGGGGAGGCCCCACAGATACGCAGTATTTT
>TRBV15|TRBJ1-3|NA|NA|17
CATSREIGTPGGNTIYF
TGTGCCACCAGCAGAGAAATAGGGACACCAGGGGGAAACACCATATATTTT
>TRBV5-6|TRBJ2-3|NA|NA|16
CASSLVTALSTDTQYF
TGTGCCAGCAGCTTGGTGACTGCCCTTAGCACAGATACGCAGTATTTT
>TRBV21-1|TRBJ1-6|NA|NA|17
CASSIFPGERYNSPLHF
TGTGCCAGCAGCATTTTCCCCGGTGAGAGATATAATTCACCCCTCCACTTT
>TRBV2|TRBJ2-3|NA|NA|16
CASSELADAGTDTQYF
TGTGCCAGCAGTGAACTAGCTGACGCCGGGACAGATACGCAGTATTTT
>TRBV10-3|TRBJ1-1|NA|NA|13
CAISAQGPPEAFF
TGTGCCATCAGTGCACAGGGTCCCCCTGAAGCTTTCTTT
>TRBV18|TRBJ1-1|NA|NA|14
CASSPLLDGTEAFF
TGTGCCAGCTCACCACTACTGGACGGCACTGAAGCTTTCTTT
>TRBV5-1|TRBJ1-1|NA|NA|14
CASSAWTANTEAFF
TGCGCCAGCAGCGCGTGGACGGCGAACACTGAAGCTTTCTTT
>TRBV7-8|TRBJ2-1|TRBD2|NA|18
CASSLLNPGLAGGPEQFF
TGTGCCAGCAGTCTTCTCAATCCGGGACTAGCGGGAGGCCCCGAGCAGTTCTTC
>TRBV5-6|TRBJ2-7|NA|few|11
CASSRGYEQYF
TGTGCCAGCAGCCGGGGCTACGAGCAGTACTTC
>TRBV19|TRBJ1-2|TRBD1|NA|15
CASSMKGTGAYGYTF
TGTGCCAGTAGTATGAAGGGGACAGGGGCCTATGGCTACACCTTC
>TRBV27|TRBJ2-6|NA|NA|15
CASSLGEAGANVLTF
TGTGCCAGCAGCCTGGGTGAAGCTGGGGCCAACGTCCTGACTTTC
>TRBV10-3|TRBJ1-2|TRBD1|NA|13
CAISEDRDSGYTF
TGTGCCATCAGTGAGGACAGGGACAGCGGCTACACCTTC
>TRBV4-3|TRBJ2-5|NA|NA|15
CASSQDTGTARTQYF
TGCGCCAGCAGCCAAGATACCGGGACCGCCAGGACCCAGTACTTC
>TRBV28|TRBJ1-5|NA|NA|13
CASSYSENQPQHF
TGTGCCAGCAGTTATTCAGAGAATCAGCCCCAGCATTTT
>TRBV29-1|TRBJ1-1|NA|NA|12
CSGQPTNTEAFF
TGCAGCGGGCAACCAACGAACACTGAAGCTTTCTTT
>TRBV23-1|TRBJ1-5|NA|NA|15
CASTNFGLWNQPQHF
TGCGCCAGCACCAACTTCGGACTTTGGAATCAGCCCCAGCATTTT
>TRBV7-7|TRBJ2-2|TRBD1|NA|15
CASSKTGLSTGELFF
TGTGCCAGCAGCAAGACAGGGTTGAGCACCGGGGAGCTGTTTTTT
>TRBV5-1|TRBJ2-1|TRBD1|NA|16
CASSPAGTGPYNEQFF
TGCGCCAGCAGTCCAGCCGGGACAGGGCCGTACAATGAGCAGTTCTTC
>TRBV5-1|TRBJ1-2|NA|NA|15
CASSLLLGADYGYTF
TGCGCCAGCAGCTTGCTCCTCGGGGCAGACTATGGCTACACCTTC
>TRBV19|TRBJ2-7|NA|NA|12
CASTPPSLEQYF
TGTGCCAGTACCCCCCCCAGCCTCGAGCAGTACTTC
>TRBV5-1|TRBJ2-3|NA|once|13
CASSFFSGDTQYF
TGCGCCAGCAGCTTCTTCAGCGGAGATACGCAGTATTTT
>TRBV5-6|TRBJ1-5|NA|once|15
CASSRTQGSNQPQHF
TGTGCCAGCAGCCGTACCCAGGGGAGCAATCAGCCCCAGCATTTT
>TRBV30|TRBJ2-2|TRBD2|few|13
CACGGANTGELFF
TGTGCTTGTGGGGGGGCGAACACCGGGGAGCTGTTTTTT
>TRBV5-4|TRBJ2-7|TRBD1|NA|14
CASSLTGATYEQYF
TGTGCCAGCAGCTTAACAGGGGCCACCTACGAGCAGTACTTC
>TRBV11-2|TRBJ2-7|NA|NA|12
CASSITPYEQYF
TGTGCCAGTAGCATTACCCCCTACGAGCAGTACTTC
>TRBV7-9|TRBJ2-3|NA|once|15
CASSPKRTGTDTQYF
TGTGCCAGCAGCCCGAAGAGGACAGGCACAGATACGCAGTATTTT
>TRBV29-1|TRBJ2-3|NA|NA|14
CSVAAGATTDTQYF
TGCAGCGTTGCGGCGGGGGCCACCACAGATACGCAGTATTTT
>TRBV18|TRBJ2-5|NA|NA|11
CASSRQETQYF
TGTGCCAGCTCACGACAAGAGACCCAGTACTTC
>TRBV5-4|TRBJ2-3|TRBD2|NA|17
CASSPGTSGRAADTQYF
TGTGCCAGCAGCCCAGGGACTAGCGGGAGGGCCGCAGATACGCAGTATTTT
>TRBV19|TRBJ2-7|NA|NA|13
CASSIGSPLEQYF
TGTGCCAGTAGTATAGGGTCCCCTCTTGAGCAGTACTTC